These T cell receptor beta chains were read from a single sample in a study of vaccination effects on CD4 cells after COVID-19. Repertoires were generated with immunoSEQ multiplex PCR, while TCRdb's copy carries only in-frame clones and drops some. The sample holds fewer than 35,000 clones, roughly 70% seen once. Their specific antigens are unknown. Here the sequenced sample was CD4+ T cells from PBMCs cultured without peptide, taken before COVID-19 vaccination. The receptors derive from a human donor who received a COVID-19 vaccine. Both conserved end residues are part of each CDR3. A D gene is named only where the DNA matches it firmly. The listing skips clone size in some rows; elsewhere it reads once, few, many or a size class.

cdr3_aa: CASSTGRSDSPLHF
cdr3_nt: TGTGCCAGCAGTACGGGGCGTTCGGATTCACCCCTCCACTTT
j_call: TRBJ1-6
d_call: -
v_call: TRBV6-5
clone_size: -

cdr3_aa: CASSGPLSGEKLFF
cdr3_nt: TGTGCCAGTAGCGGACCCTTATCGGGTGAAAAACTGTTTTTT
j_call: TRBJ1-4
d_call: -
v_call: TRBV19
clone_size: -

cdr3_aa: CATRGQGTGELFF
cdr3_nt: TGTGCCACTCGCGGACAGGGGACCGGGGAGCTGTTTTTT
j_call: TRBJ2-2
d_call: TRBD1
v_call: TRBV24-1
clone_size: -

cdr3_aa: CASSLEGPEYEQYF
cdr3_nt: TGCGCCAGCAGCTTGGAAGGCCCCGAGTACGAGCAGTACTTC
j_call: TRBJ2-7
d_call: -
v_call: TRBV5-1
clone_size: -

cdr3_aa: CASSIMAGGLQETQYF
cdr3_nt: TGTGCCAGTAGTATTATGGCGGGGGGGCTCCAAGAGACCCAGTACTTC
j_call: TRBJ2-5
d_call: TRBD2
v_call: TRBV19
clone_size: once

cdr3_aa: CASSQDPTNSGNTIYF
cdr3_nt: TGTGCCAGCAGCCAAGATCCAACAAACTCTGGAAACACCATATATTTT
j_call: TRBJ1-3
d_call: -
v_call: TRBV3-1/TRBV3-2
clone_size: -

cdr3_aa: CASSLLGQGGDTQYF
cdr3_nt: TGTGCCAGCAGTTTACTGGGACAGGGAGGAGATACGCAGTATTTT
j_call: TRBJ2-3
d_call: TRBD1
v_call: TRBV6-5
clone_size: -

cdr3_aa: CASTPTDTQYF
cdr3_nt: TGTGCCAGCACCCCTACAGATACGCAGTATTTT
j_call: TRBJ2-3
d_call: -
v_call: TRBV12-3/TRBV12-4
clone_size: -

cdr3_aa: CASSPGESEAFF
cdr3_nt: TGTGCCAGCTCACCGGGGGAGTCTGAAGCTTTCTTT
j_call: TRBJ1-1
d_call: -
v_call: TRBV18
clone_size: -

cdr3_aa: CASSQSSVWAEQYF
cdr3_nt: TGCGCCAGCAGCCAGTCTAGCGTTTGGGCCGAGCAGTACTTC
j_call: TRBJ2-7
d_call: -
v_call: TRBV4-1
clone_size: few

cdr3_aa: CASSEKFEISYEQYF
cdr3_nt: TGTGCCAGCAGTGAAAAGTTCGAGATTTCCTACGAGCAGTACTTC
j_call: TRBJ2-7
d_call: -
v_call: TRBV6-1
clone_size: -

cdr3_aa: CASSLTGLLSYNEQFF
cdr3_nt: TGTGCCAGCAGCTTAACGGGACTTCTATCCTACAATGAGCAGTTCTTC
j_call: TRBJ2-1
d_call: -
v_call: TRBV7-8
clone_size: -

cdr3_aa: CASGPGQGGGNQPQHF
cdr3_nt: TGTGCCAGCGGACCGGGACAGGGAGGGGGCAATCAGCCCCAGCATTTT
j_call: TRBJ1-5
d_call: TRBD1
v_call: TRBV19
clone_size: -

cdr3_aa: CATEPTSGAESSYNEQFF
cdr3_nt: TGTGCCACCGAACCAACTAGCGGGGCTGAGAGCTCCTACAATGAGCAGTTCTTC
j_call: TRBJ2-1
d_call: TRBD2
v_call: TRBV24-1
clone_size: -

cdr3_aa: CASSFRGNNYGYTF
cdr3_nt: TGTGCCAGCAGTTTTAGAGGGAATAACTATGGCTACACCTTC
j_call: TRBJ1-2
d_call: -
v_call: TRBV27
clone_size: -

cdr3_aa: CASSLREGQPQHF
cdr3_nt: TGTGCCAGCAGTTTAAGGGAGGGTCAGCCCCAGCATTTT
j_call: TRBJ1-5
d_call: -
v_call: TRBV27
clone_size: -

cdr3_aa: CASSTQGEETQYF
cdr3_nt: TGTGCCAGCAGTACGCAGGGTGAAGAGACCCAGTACTTC
j_call: TRBJ2-5
d_call: -
v_call: TRBV5-6
clone_size: -

cdr3_aa: CASSQVSGVQETQYF
cdr3_nt: TGTGCCAGCAGCCAGGTCAGCGGGGTTCAAGAGACCCAGTACTTC
j_call: TRBJ2-5
d_call: TRBD2
v_call: TRBV3-1/TRBV3-2
clone_size: few

cdr3_aa: CASSLAIRREQFF
cdr3_nt: TGCGCCAGCAGCTTGGCTATTCGTCGTGAGCAGTTCTTC
j_call: TRBJ2-1
d_call: -
v_call: TRBV5-1
clone_size: -

cdr3_aa: CASSLSGVITIYF
cdr3_nt: TGTGCCAGCAGTTTATCTGGGGTTATCACCATATATTTT
j_call: TRBJ1-3
d_call: -
v_call: TRBV12-3/TRBV12-4
clone_size: -

cdr3_aa: CASSDPEQGTYEQYF
cdr3_nt: TGCGCCAGCAGTGACCCAGAACAGGGGACTTACGAGCAGTACTTC
j_call: TRBJ2-7
d_call: -
v_call: TRBV10-1
clone_size: -

cdr3_aa: CAITGAGGYGYTF
cdr3_nt: TGTGCCATCACCGGGGCAGGAGGCTATGGCTACACCTTC
j_call: TRBJ1-2
d_call: -
v_call: TRBV7-9
clone_size: -

cdr3_aa: CAISDGGQIGYTF
cdr3_nt: TGTGCCATCAGTGACGGGGGACAAATAGGGTACACCTTC
j_call: TRBJ1-2
d_call: -
v_call: TRBV10-3
clone_size: -